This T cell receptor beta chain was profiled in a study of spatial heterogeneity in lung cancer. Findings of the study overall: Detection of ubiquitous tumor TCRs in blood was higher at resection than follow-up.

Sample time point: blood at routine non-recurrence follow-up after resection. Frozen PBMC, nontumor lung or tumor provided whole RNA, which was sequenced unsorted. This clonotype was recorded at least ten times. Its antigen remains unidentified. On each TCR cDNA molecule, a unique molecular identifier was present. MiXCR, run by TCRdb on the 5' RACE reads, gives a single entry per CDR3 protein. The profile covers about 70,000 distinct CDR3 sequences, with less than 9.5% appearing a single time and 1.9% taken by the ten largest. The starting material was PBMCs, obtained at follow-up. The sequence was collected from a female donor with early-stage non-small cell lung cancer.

The CDR3 spells CASSLDRTGTDTQYF. The DNA of the CDR3 is TGCGCCAGCAGCTTGGATAGGACCGGCACAGATACGCAGTATTTT. The rearrangement uses TRBV5-1 and TRBJ2-3; D is unclear. V lost 0 bases and J lost 1, with 9 bases in between. Per the germline V gene, CDR1 is SGHRS and CDR2 is YFSETQ. This CDR3 comprises 15 residues.